This is a list of T cell receptor beta chains from one sample in a study of T-cell reconstitution after alpha-beta-depleted transplantation in children. TCRdb fed the PCR reads into MiXCR, producing one record per CDR3 protein. This table holds around 340,000 distinct CDR3 sequences, 10% to 15% found once. The sequencing here drew on PBMCs, taken from the stem cell graft. The receptors derive from a human donor who donated a stem cell graft to a child with Fanconi anemia. CDR3s include the opening cysteine and the closing phenylalanine or tryptophan. D genes are given only for firm matches. Not every row has a clone size; where given, it reads once, few, many or a size class.

j_call | clone_size | d_call | v_call | cdr3_nt | cdr3_aa
TRBJ2-3 | . | . | TRBV28 | TGTGCCAGCAGTTTGAAGGCTGGGAGCACAGATACGCAGTATTTT | CASSLKAGSTDTQYF
TRBJ2-7 | many | . | TRBV9 | TGTGCCAGCAGCGTAGGCCTCGCGGACGAGCAGTACTTC | CASSVGLADEQYF
TRBJ2-3 | . | . | TRBV12-3/TRBV12-4 | TGTGCCAGCAGTTTCCGATCACCCATCGGAGATACGCAGTATTTT | CASSFRSPIGDTQYF
TRBJ2-6 | . | . | TRBV5-1 | TGCGCCACGGGGTCTGGGGCCAACGTCCTGACTTTC | CATGSGANVLTF
TRBJ2-3 | . | . | TRBV23-1 | TGCGCCAGCAGTCAATCGGCCCCGCCGCTTAGCATTTTT | CASSQSAPPLSIF
TRBJ2-6 | few | TRBD2 | TRBV30 | TGTGCCTGGAGTGCCGGGACTAGCGGGGGGGCCTCAGGGGCCAACGTCCTGACTTTC | CAWSAGTSGGASGANVLTF
TRBJ1-1 | . | . | TRBV19 | TGTGCCAGTAGTATAACTAGCGGGGGTTTAAGCCCTGAAGCTTTCTTT | CASSITSGGLSPEAFF
TRBJ1-3 | . | . | TRBV2 | TGTGCCAGCAGTAGAGACAGACCTGGAAACACCATATATTTT | CASSRDRPGNTIYF
TRBJ2-7 | many | . | TRBV11-2 | TGTGCCAGCAGCTTAGAAGATTTCTACGAGCAGTACTTC | CASSLEDFYEQYF
TRBJ1-5 | many | . | TRBV12-3/TRBV12-4 | TGTGCCAGCAGTTTCGCTGGGGCGGGGCAGCCCCAGCATTTT | CASSFAGAGQPQHF
TRBJ1-1 | few | TRBD1 | TRBV9 | TGTGCCAGCAGCCCCCTAACAGGGGGCCCTGAAGCTTTCTTT | CASSPLTGGPEAFF
TRBJ2-6 | many | TRBD1 | TRBV4-3 | TGCGCCAGCAGCCAAAGGACAGGGGCTCACTCTGGGGCCAACGTCCTGACTTTC | CASSQRTGAHSGANVLTF
TRBJ2-7 | . | TRBD1 | TRBV29-1 | TGCAGCGTTGAACTCGGACAGGGTAGCGAGCAGTACTTC | CSVELGQGSEQYF
TRBJ2-5 | few | TRBD1 | TRBV5-1 | TGCGCCAGCAGCTTGGGAGGGGGCAGCGAGACCCAGTACTTC | CASSLGGGSETQYF
TRBJ1-6 | many | . | TRBV12-3/TRBV12-4 | TGTGCCAGCAGTTTGGAACAGAACAATTCACCCCTCCACTTT | CASSLEQNNSPLHF
TRBJ2-1 | few | . | TRBV28 | TGTGCCAGCAGTTCCTTAATCTCCTACAATGAGCAGTTCTTC | CASSSLISYNEQFF
TRBJ2-5 | . | TRBD2 | TRBV11-2 | TGTGCCAGCAGCCCCGGGACTAGCGGGGGGAAAGAGACCCAGTACTTC | CASSPGTSGGKETQYF